These 32 T cell receptor beta chains came from one sample sequenced in a study of OX40 agonist ivuxolimab in advanced cancers. Repertoires were generated with immunoSEQ multiplex PCR, while TCRdb's copy carries only in-frame clones and drops some. The sample lists about 34,000 clones; 82% were seen once. This material consisted of CD4+ or CD8+ T cells sorted from blood, taken in a trial of the OX40 agonist ivuxolimab. The receptors derive from an adult with an advanced solid tumor such as melanoma, head and neck, liver or kidney cancer.

This clone has more than one count but fewer than ten. The rearrangement joins TRBV5-1 to TRBJ1-1, with 7 bases aligning to TRBD1. CDR1 is SGHRS, CDR2 YFSETQ, per germline. V gave up 4 bases and J gave up 3 bases; unmatched junction bases: 9. The CDR3 spans 15 residues. CDR3 region: CASSLTDRRYTEAFF. For the CDR3, the DNA is TGCGCCAGCAGCCTCACGGACAGGAGGTACACTGAAGCTTTCTTT.

The chain uses TRBV19 and TRBJ2-7; D is possibly TRBD1 (6 bases). There are 13 residues in the CDR3. Germline CDR1 reads LNHDA; CDR2 reads SQIVND (reference sequence). V lost 5 bases and J lost 4, with 12 bases in between. CDR3 amino acids: CASSLQGVYEQYF. CDR3 bases: TGTGCCAGTAGTCTACAGGGAGTATACGAGCAGTACTTC.

This chain joins TRBV7-8 and TRBJ2-7; 8 bases match TRBD1. CDR3 length: 16 residues. V gave up 5 bases and J gave up 5 bases; unmatched junction bases: 14. Germline CDR1 reads SGHVS; CDR2 reads FQNEAQ. CDR3 protein: CASSRARTGSPNEQYF. DNA for the CDR3: TGTGCCAGCAGCCGTGCTAGGACAGGGTCCCCCAACGAGCAGTACTTC.

CDR3 sequence: CASSMGGPNTGELFF. CDR3 coding DNA: TGTGCCAGTAGTATGGGGGGCCCGAACACCGGGGAGCTGTTTTTT. The chain carries TRBV19 and TRBJ2-2, with D perhaps assigned TRBD1 or TRBD2 (6 bases each). The V gene lost 3 bases and the J gene lost 0 bases, with 8 bases spanning the gap. Per the germline V gene, CDR1 is LNHDA and CDR2 is SQIVND (reference sequence). The CDR3 has 15 residues.

In its sample, this clone was seen once. The rearrangement joins TRBV6-5 to TRBJ2-1, with D perhaps matching TRBD2 (5 bases). Trimming cost V 6 bases and J 6 bases, with 18 bases left between them. CDR1 is MNHEY and CDR2 is SVGAGI in the germline V gene. CDR3 size: 15 residues. The CDR3 DNA is TGTGCCAGCAGCCCCCTTCTTAGAGCGGTCAATGAGCAGTTCTTC. Protein product: CASSPLLRAVNEQFF.

This chain uses TRBV28 with TRBJ2-7; the D is unclear. Germline CDR1 and CDR2: MDHEN and SYDVKM. Trimming pared 10 bases from V and 0 bases from J, leaving 13 bases between. The CDR3 consists of 13 residues. The CDR3 loop reads CAISGYSSYEQYF. In DNA form, the CDR3 reads TGTGCCATCTCAGGTTACTCCTCCTACGAGCAGTACTTC.

This clone was recorded once. V gene TRBV5-1 combines with J gene TRBJ2-1; no clear D. CDR3 length: 12 residues. Germline CDR1 SGHRS, CDR2 YFSETQ. Trimming took off 2 bases at V and 9 bases at J, with 9 bases between the two ends. CDR3 region: CASSFADGEQFF. The DNA for the CDR3 is TGCGCCAGCAGCTTCGCAGATGGTGAGCAGTTCTTC.

V and J are TRBV7-2 and TRBJ1-2, with TRBD1 matching over 7 bases. With V trimmed by 4 bases and J by 8 bases, 10 bases remained unmatched. CDR3 size: 14 residues. CDR1 is SGHTA, CDR2 FQGNSA, per germline. CDR3 DNA: TGTGCCAGCAGCTCCCGACAGGGACTACGGGGCTACACCTTC. Its protein product is CASSSRQGLRGYTF.

The chain has TRBV6-1 and TRBJ2-1, with 7 bases lining up with TRBD2. Losses at the gene ends were 8 bases for V and 9 bases for J; bases not matched to a gene: 13. The CDR3 is made up of 14 amino acids. CDR1 is MNHNS, CDR2 SASEGT, per germline. CDR3 amino acids: CASEIPLAVSEQFF. The DNA for the CDR3 is TGTGCCAGCGAAATCCCCCTAGCGGTTTCTGAGCAGTTCTTC.

The rearrangement links TRBV5-1 to TRBJ2-2; 10 positions agree with TRBD1. The CDR3 spans 15 residues. V shed 3 bases, J shed 3 bases, and the junction held 2 bases outside the gene matches. Germline values: CDR1 SGHRS, CDR2 YFSETQ. The CDR3 DNA is TGCGCCAGCAGCTGGGGACAGGGGCACACCGGGGAGCTGTTTTTT. It encodes CASSWGQGHTGELFF. The full variable domain, with the rest looked up from reference TRBV5-1 and TRBJ2-2, is KAGVTQTPRYLIKTRGQQVTLSCSPISGHRSVSWYQQTPGQGLQFLFEYFSETQRNKGNFPGRFSGRQFSNSRSEMNVSTLELGDSALYLCASSWGQGHTGELFFGEGSRLTVL.

The chain links TRBV6-5 to TRBJ2-3; perhaps TRBD1 as D (6 bases). CDR3 length equals 13 residues. The V end lost 0 bases, the J end lost 6 bases, and 7 bases lay between the germline ends. Germline CDR1 and CDR2: MNHEY and SVGAGI. CDR3 in amino acids: CASSYSQGDTQYF. The CDR3 DNA reads as TGTGCCAGCAGTTACTCGCAGGGGGATACGCAGTATTTT.

The CDR3 bases are TGCGCCAGCAGCCCCCGGGGGGGCGAGACTAACTATGGCTACACCTTC. Protein product: CASSPRGGETNYGYTF. This chain joins TRBV4-1 and TRBJ1-2; TRBD1 might be the D (6 bases). The CDR3 runs to 16 residues. Germline V gene sequence: CDR1 MGHRA, CDR2 YSYEKL. V was pared by 4 bases and J by 0 bases, with 15 bases between.

This chain links TRBV9 with TRBJ2-3; 9 bases line up with TRBD1. The trim removed 0 bases at V and 6 bases at J, leaving 5 bases unmatched. This CDR3 has 15 amino acids. Germline CDR1 and CDR2: SGDLS and YYNGEE. The CDR3 DNA sequence: TGTGCCAGCAGCGTAGTGGGACAGGGTATTGATACGCAGTATTTT. It yields the protein CASSVVGQGIDTQYF.

The gene calls are TRBV18 and TRBJ2-1; 9 bases align to TRBD1. Germline CDR1 KGHSH, CDR2 LQKENI. The V segment lost 6 bases and the J segment 7 bases; nucleotides outside the gene matches: 10. This CDR3 has 15 amino acids. The CDR3 is CASSLRQGVENEQFF. In DNA, the CDR3 is TGTGCCAGCTCGCTACGACAGGGGGTGGAGAATGAGCAGTTCTTC.

The V gene is TRBV29-1, the J gene TRBJ2-5, with 7 bases matching TRBD1. This CDR3 contains 14 residues. Germline V gene sequence: CDR1 SQVTM, CDR2 ANQGSEA. With V trimmed by 7 bases and J by 1 base, 9 bases remained unmatched. The CDR3 sequence is CSAADRPFQETQYF. The CDR3 nucleotides read TGCAGCGCAGCGGACAGGCCATTCCAAGAGACCCAGTACTTC.

V usage is TRBV7-9 and J usage is TRBJ2-3; D may be TRBD1 (6 bases). The ends were cut back, 6 bases at V and 6 bases at J, with 16 bases in the middle. Looked up from germline, CDR1 is SEHNR and CDR2 is FQNEAQ (reference sequence). The CDR3 contains 14 residues. CDR3: CASRLFGTSDTQYF. Here the CDR3 DNA reads TGTGCCAGCAGGTTGTTTGGGACATCGGATACGCAGTATTTT.

In nucleotides, the CDR3 is TGTGCCACCAGCAGAGATGGGGGGGGTAAGGAGACCCAGTACTTC. As protein: CATSRDGGGKETQYF. The chain carries TRBV15 and TRBJ2-5; 7 bases agree with TRBD2. CDR3 length: 15 amino acids. V lost 0 bases and J lost 5; bases outside the gene matches: 6. CDR1 is LNHNV, CDR2 YYDKDF, per germline (reference sequence).

The chain's CDR3 is CASSELAGETGGELFF. The CDR3 nucleotides are TGTGCCAGCAGCGAACTAGCGGGAGAAACGGGCGGGGAGCTGTTTTTT. The chain is built from TRBV7-8 and TRBJ2-2, with 11 bases aligning to TRBD2. The CDR3 length is 16 residues. Germline lookup yields CDR1 SGHVS and CDR2 FQNEAQ. The trim removed 5 bases at V and 7 bases at J, leaving 9 bases unmatched.

The table lists this clone with a count of one. The chain couples TRBV7-2 to TRBJ1-1, with D unclear. The CDR3 length is 11 residues. Germline-derived CDR1 and CDR2 are SGHTA and FQGNSA. V dropped 4 bases and J dropped 1 base, with 1 base sitting between them. The CDR3 DNA is TGTGCCAGCAGCTCGAACACTGAAGCTTTCTTT. Amino acids: CASSSNTEAFF.

This clone was seen a few times. This sequence joins TRBV6-6 and TRBJ2-7; D unclear. The CDR3 sequence is 12 residues long. Germline values: CDR1 MNHNY, CDR2 SVGAGI (reference sequence). Trimming shortened V by 4 bases and J by 7 bases, and 11 bases separated the two germline ends. CDR3 region: CASSLTQKEQYF. In DNA form, the CDR3 reads TGTGCCAGCAGTTTGACCCAAAAGGAGCAGTACTTC.

J is TRBJ2-5 and V is TRBV4-2, with 10 nucleotides matching TRBD1. This CDR3 contains 14 residues. Germline V gives CDR1 LGHNA, CDR2 YNFKEQ. Losses at the gene ends were 6 bases for V and 4 bases for J; bases not matched to a gene: 5. The CDR3 region has the DNA TGTGCCAGCAGTCGACAGGGGGCAACAGAGACCCAGTACTTC. It translates to CASSRQGATETQYF.

The rearrangement links TRBV25-1 to TRBJ1-2, with a tentative D call TRBD1 (5 bases). CDR1 is MGHDK and CDR2 is SYGVNS in the germline V gene. V shed 4 bases and J shed 8 bases, with 14 bases lying between them. The CDR3 sequence is 13 residues long. CDR3 in amino acids: CASSGGSELGYTF. The CDR3 nucleotides are TGTGCCAGCAGTGGGGGGTCCGAATTGGGCTACACCTTC.

The chain joins TRBV5-8 to TRBJ2-7; no definite D call. This CDR3 region has 15 residues. Germline V gives CDR1 SGHTS, CDR2 YDEGEE. V was clipped by 2 bases and J by 5 bases, with 17 bases between them. The CDR3 region is CASSFPSYESHEQYF. The CDR3 nucleotides are TGTGCCAGCAGCTTTCCGAGCTACGAATCCCACGAGCAGTACTTC.

This clone was picked up a small number of times. V gene TRBV2 combines with J gene TRBJ2-1; D uncertain. Germline V gene sequence: CDR1 SNHLY, CDR2 FYNNEI. This CDR3 comprises 14 residues. The V and J ends lost 4 bases and 9 bases respectively, with 16 bases between them. The CDR3: CASSAVAALGEQFF. In nucleotides, the CDR3 is TGTGCCAGCAGTGCTGTGGCTGCACTGGGTGAGCAGTTCTTC.

The chain employs TRBV6-1 and TRBJ1-1; the D gene is possibly TRBD1 (6 bases). The V end lost 6 bases, the J end lost 4 bases, and 12 bases lay between the germline ends. Per the germline V gene, CDR1 is MNHNS and CDR2 is SASEGT. CDR3 length: 13 residues. The CDR3 sequence: CASSPPGATEAFF. As DNA, the CDR3 is TGTGCCAGCAGCCCTCCGGGGGCCACTGAAGCTTTCTTT.

A few counts support this clone. This sequence joins TRBV11-1 and TRBJ1-2, with 7 bases that match TRBD1. Germline V gene data show CDR1 as SGHAT and CDR2 as FQDESV (reference sequence). This CDR3 is 12 amino acids long. With 10 bases clipped from V and 7 bases from J, the junction kept 9 bases outside the gene matches. CDR3 bases: TGTGCCATCCCCGGGAAGGGGGCTGGCTACACCTTC. This sequence encodes CAIPGKGAGYTF.

This clone came up a few times. The chain links TRBV5-1 to TRBJ2-5, with D perhaps being TRBD1 or TRBD2 (5 bases each). CDR1 SGHRS and CDR2 YFSETQ come from the germline V gene. V was shortened by 0 bases and J by 1 base, with 13 bases between the two germline ends. There are 16 residues in the CDR3. The CDR3 region has the DNA TGCGCCAGCAGCTTGGCCGGGAATGGGGGCCAAGAGACCCAGTACTTC. It encodes CASSLAGNGGQETQYF.

This sequence joins TRBV9 and TRBJ2-2; D remains ambiguous. Germline loops: CDR1 SGDLS, CDR2 YYNGEE. The ends were cut back, 0 bases at V and 2 bases at J, with 8 bases in the middle. This CDR3 spans 15 amino acids. The DNA for the CDR3 is TGTGCCAGCAGCGTAGCCTACACTAACACCGGGGAGCTGTTTTTT. Protein: CASSVAYTNTGELFF.

The chain has TRBV6-6 and TRBJ1-4; 9 bases line up with TRBD1. V shed 7 bases and J 8 bases; nucleotides not matched to a gene: 8. Germline V gene sequence: CDR1 MNHNY, CDR2 SVGAGI (reference sequence). The CDR3 extends over 14 amino acids. CDR3 DNA sequence: TGTGCCAGCAATCCGGACAGGGGAGGAGAAAAACTGTTTTTT. It yields the protein CASNPDRGGEKLFF.

There are a few counts of this clone. The chain recombines TRBV6-5 with TRBJ1-4; no reliable D call. V lost 6 bases to trimming and J lost 4 bases, with 12 bases between them. Germline assignment: CDR1 MNHEY and CDR2 SVGAGI. This CDR3 spans 14 amino acids. The chain's CDR3 is CASRRTGHNEKLFF. DNA for the CDR3: TGTGCCAGCAGGCGGACGGGTCATAATGAAAAACTGTTTTTT.

This CDR3 reads CAWNIQGAGNGYTF. The CDR3, as DNA: TGTGCCTGGAATATCCAGGGGGCAGGGAATGGCTACACCTTC. J is TRBJ1-2 and V is TRBV30; 8 bases are shared with TRBD1. The ends lost 4 bases at V and 6 bases at J; junction bases unmatched: 10. CDR3 size: 14 residues. The germline V gene encodes CDR1 GTSNPN and CDR2 SVGIG (reference sequence). The variable domain in full, with the rest retrieved from reference TRBV30 and TRBJ1-2, is SQTIHQWPATLVQPVGSPLSLECTVEGTSNPNLYWYRQAAGRGLQLLFYSVGIGQISSEVPQNLSASRPQDRQFILSSKKLLLSDSGFYLCAWNIQGAGNGYTFGSGTRLTVV.

J is TRBJ2-7 and V is TRBV12-1; TRBD1, as called in the table, went unchecked against the DNA. TRBV12-1 is marked as a pseudogene. This CDR3 has 15 amino acids. The CDR3 nucleotides read TGTGCCAGCAGCTTAACCGGGACAGGGACCTACGAGCAGTACTTC. Its protein is CASSLTGTGTYEQYF.